This TCR beta chain was sequenced during a study of preoperative IRX-2 immunotherapy in early breast cancer. Specified treatment: preoperative locoregional IRX-2 cytokine immunotherapy. Samples came from a phase Ib trial of preoperative locoregional IRX-2 cytokine immunotherapy. The CDR3 has 14 amino acids. The V and J ends lost 0 bases and 3 bases respectively, with 8 bases between them. The germline V gene has CDR1 LNHNV and CDR2 YYDKDF (reference sequence). Measured with immunoSEQ multiplex PCR; TCRdb has only the in-frame clones, and not every one. The sample shows roughly 6,200 clones, around 75% of them seen only once.

V and J are TRBV15 and TRBJ1-2, with no clear D. The TCR was taken from a human donor with breast cancer. Source: tumor tissue, taken before IRX-2 immunotherapy. CDR3 region: CATSRDPPYYGYTF. The CDR3 coding sequence is TGTGCCACCAGCAGAGACCCTCCATACTATGGCTACACCTTC.